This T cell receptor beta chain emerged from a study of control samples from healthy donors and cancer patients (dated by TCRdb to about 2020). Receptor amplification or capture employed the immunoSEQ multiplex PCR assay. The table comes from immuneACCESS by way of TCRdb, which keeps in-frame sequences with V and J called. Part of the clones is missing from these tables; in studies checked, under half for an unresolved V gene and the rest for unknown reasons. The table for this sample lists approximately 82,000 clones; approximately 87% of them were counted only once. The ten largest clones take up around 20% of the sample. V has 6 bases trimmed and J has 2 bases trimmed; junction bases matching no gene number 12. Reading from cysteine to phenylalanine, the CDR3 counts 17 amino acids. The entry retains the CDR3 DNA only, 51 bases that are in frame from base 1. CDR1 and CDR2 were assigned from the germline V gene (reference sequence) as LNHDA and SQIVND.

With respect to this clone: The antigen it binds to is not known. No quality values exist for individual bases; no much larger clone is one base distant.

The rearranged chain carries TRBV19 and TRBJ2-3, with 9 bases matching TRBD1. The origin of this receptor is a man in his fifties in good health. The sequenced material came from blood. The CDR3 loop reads CASRPMITGGYTDTQYF. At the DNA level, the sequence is TGTGCCAGTAGGCCGATGATTACAGGGGGCTACACAGATACGCAGTATTTT. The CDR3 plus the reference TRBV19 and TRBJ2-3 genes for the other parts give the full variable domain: DGGITQSPKYLFRKEGQNVTLSCEQNLNHDAMYWYRQDPGQGLRLIYYSQIVNDFQKGDIAEGYSVSREKKESFPLTVTSAQKNPTAFYLCASRPMITGGYTDTQYFGPGTRLTVL.